This is a list of T cell receptor beta chains from one sample in a study of shared clonotypes between healthy human individuals. Some clones are missing from TCRdb's copy, which holds only in-frame ones; the method was immunoSEQ multiplex PCR. The sample lists nearly 1,000,000 clones, about 80% seen once, with around 1.5% in the top ten. Sequenced input: memory CD4+ T cells sorted from blood. The receptors here all came from a man aged 18 to 30 in good health. Each CDR3 is given with its conserved first and last residue. The order of the fields is CDR3 DNA, CDR3 protein, V gene, J gene, D gene, clone size. The D gene is left open where the match is weak. The size of a clone is reported for some rows only, either as once, few or many, or as a class for expanded clones.

DNA: TGTGCCAGCAGCTACCTAGGGAGCCTCTATGGCTACACCTTC
CDR3: CASSYLGSLYGYTF
V: TRBV6-6
J: TRBJ1-2
D: NA
size: NA

DNA: TGCGCCAGCAGTACGTCCGCCGGGACGGTAGCCGGGGAGCTGTTTTTT
CDR3: CASSTSAGTVAGELFF
V: TRBV5-1
J: TRBJ2-2
D: NA
size: NA

DNA: TGTGCCAGCAGTGGGCGACAGCCTTCCCCTTTGGGAAACACCATATATTTT
CDR3: CASSGRQPSPLGNTIYF
V: TRBV25-1
J: TRBJ1-3
D: NA
size: NA

DNA: TGTGCCAGCTCACCGGCCGGGACAGGGTGGACAGATACGCAGTATTTT
CDR3: CASSPAGTGWTDTQYF
V: TRBV18
J: TRBJ2-3
D: TRBD1
size: NA

DNA: TGTGCCAGCAGCCCGGCGAGGTACGCCAATGAGCAGTTCTTC
CDR3: CASSPARYANEQFF
V: TRBV7-2
J: TRBJ2-1
D: NA
size: NA

DNA: TGTGCCAGCAGTTCCCTCGACAGGGGAGCGTACGAGCAGTACTTC
CDR3: CASSSLDRGAYEQYF
V: TRBV6-6
J: TRBJ2-7
D: TRBD1
size: NA

DNA: TGTGCCAGCAGTTACGATAGGGACCGGAGTGAAGCTTTCTTT
CDR3: CASSYDRDRSEAFF
V: TRBV6-5
J: TRBJ1-1
D: NA
size: NA

DNA: TGTGCCTGGAGAGCTGGGGGGAGCACTGAAGCTTTCTTT
CDR3: CAWRAGGSTEAFF
V: TRBV30
J: TRBJ1-1
D: NA
size: NA

DNA: TGTGCCAGCAGCTTACCAGCGGGAACGAACACCGGGGAGCTGTTTTTT
CDR3: CASSLPAGTNTGELFF
V: TRBV5-6
J: TRBJ2-2
D: TRBD2
size: NA

DNA: TGTGCCAGCAGTTACTCGTATGGAGACACTGAAGCTTTCTTT
CDR3: CASSYSYGDTEAFF
V: TRBV6-6
J: TRBJ1-1
D: NA
size: NA

DNA: TGTGCCTGGAGTGTAGCCTATGGCTACACCTTC
CDR3: CAWSVAYGYTF
V: TRBV30
J: TRBJ1-2
D: NA
size: NA

DNA: TGTGCCAGCAGTGGGCAGGGGAATGGAAACACCATATATTTT
CDR3: CASSGQGNGNTIYF
V: TRBV2
J: TRBJ1-3
D: NA
size: NA

DNA: TGTGCCAGCAGTGCCCAGCGGGAGGCCGGGGAGCTGTTTTTT
CDR3: CASSAQREAGELFF
V: TRBV6-4
J: TRBJ2-2
D: TRBD2
size: NA

DNA: TGTGCCAGCTCCCAGGGGACTAGCGGGTCCTACAATGAGCAGTTCTTC
CDR3: CASSQGTSGSYNEQFF
V: TRBV7-8
J: TRBJ2-1
D: TRBD2
size: once

DNA: TGCGCCAGCAGCTTGACTTGGGAGCGGGGCGAGCAGTACTTC
CDR3: CASSLTWERGEQYF
V: TRBV5-1
J: TRBJ2-7
D: TRBD2
size: NA

DNA: TGTGCCAGCAGCTATCCGGGGACCTCTGGGGCCAACGTCCTGACTTTC
CDR3: CASSYPGTSGANVLTF
V: TRBV14
J: TRBJ2-6
D: NA
size: NA

DNA: TGTGCCAGCAGTGAACCACAGGTTACCTACGAGCAGTACTTC
CDR3: CASSEPQVTYEQYF
V: TRBV6-1
J: TRBJ2-7
D: NA
size: NA

DNA: TGTGCCTGGAGTAAGACAGCTAACTATGGCTACACCTTC
CDR3: CAWSKTANYGYTF
V: TRBV30
J: TRBJ1-2
D: NA
size: few

DNA: TGTGCCAGCACCCCAGGGACTAGCGGCCACCAAGAGACCCAGTACTTC
CDR3: CASTPGTSGHQETQYF
V: TRBV11-2
J: TRBJ2-5
D: TRBD2
size: NA

DNA: TGTGCCAGCAGCCCACAGAGAATGAACACTGAAGCTTTCTTT
CDR3: CASSPQRMNTEAFF
V: TRBV7-6
J: TRBJ1-1
D: NA
size: NA

DNA: TGTGCCACCAGGGTGGGGGCAGGGTTGAACACCGGGGAGCTGTTTTTT
CDR3: CATRVGAGLNTGELFF
V: TRBV15
J: TRBJ2-2
D: NA
size: NA

DNA: TGCAGCGCCGGGGCGCAGTTCTTC
CDR3: CSAGAQFF
V: TRBV29-1
J: TRBJ2-1
D: NA
size: few

DNA: TGTGCCAGCAGCTCGAAGGATCGGGAGAACTATGGCTACACCTTC
CDR3: CASSSKDRENYGYTF
V: TRBV5-6
J: TRBJ1-2
D: NA
size: few

DNA: TGTGCCTGGAGTGTACCTGGGGTTGGGGCCAAAAACATTCAGTACTTC
CDR3: CAWSVPGVGAKNIQYF
V: TRBV30
J: TRBJ2-4
D: NA
size: NA

DNA: TGTGCCAGCAATCCGGGCGGATCGATGTACGAGCAGTACTTC
CDR3: CASNPGGSMYEQYF
V: TRBV28
J: TRBJ2-7
D: NA
size: NA

DNA: TGCGCCAGCAGCTTAACAACCGCCGGAGATGGCTACACCTTC
CDR3: CASSLTTAGDGYTF
V: TRBV5-1
J: TRBJ1-2
D: NA
size: NA

DNA: TGTGCCAGTAGTATTTCGGGGAACACCGGGGAGCTGTTTTTT
CDR3: CASSISGNTGELFF
V: TRBV19
J: TRBJ2-2
D: NA
size: few

DNA: TGTGCCAGCAGTGTGGAGCAGGGTAGCAATCAGCCCCAGCATTTT
CDR3: CASSVEQGSNQPQHF
V: TRBV2
J: TRBJ1-5
D: NA
size: NA

DNA: TGTGCCAGCAATCAATGGGAGCTCTCCTACGAGCAGTACTTC
CDR3: CASNQWELSYEQYF
V: TRBV2
J: TRBJ2-7
D: NA
size: NA

DNA: TGTGCCAGCAGCTTGGGGTGGGCGGGCAGAGATACGCAGTATTTT
CDR3: CASSLGWAGRDTQYF
V: TRBV5-6
J: TRBJ2-3
D: NA
size: NA

DNA: TGTGCCATCAGTGGGAGCGGGAGCCAGAGTCGGCGGGGGCAGTACTTC
CDR3: CAISGSGSQSRRGQYF
V: TRBV10-3
J: TRBJ2-7
D: TRBD2
size: NA

DNA: TGTGCCAGCAGCTTAAGCCCCAGCTACGAGCAGTACTTC
CDR3: CASSLSPSYEQYF
V: TRBV11-1
J: TRBJ2-7
D: NA
size: NA

DNA: TGTGCCAGCAGTTTAACTAGCGGGTACAATGAGCAGTTCTTC
CDR3: CASSLTSGYNEQFF
V: TRBV28
J: TRBJ2-1
D: TRBD2
size: many

DNA: TGTGCCAGCTACAATAACCCGGGACAGGGTGGGGGCTACACCTTC
CDR3: CASYNNPGQGGGYTF
V: TRBV28
J: TRBJ1-2
D: TRBD1
size: NA

DNA: TGTGCCGGCGGGACAGGGCGCGGGGAGCTGTTTTTT
CDR3: CAGGTGRGELFF
V: TRBV28
J: TRBJ2-2
D: TRBD1
size: few

DNA: TGTGCCAGCAGTCCAAACGTGGTTGGTGGACTTGAAGCTTTCTTT
CDR3: CASSPNVVGGLEAFF
V: TRBV27
J: TRBJ1-1
D: NA
size: NA

DNA: TGCGCCAGCACCAAACAGGGAGAAGCTTTCTTT
CDR3: CASTKQGEAFF
V: TRBV5-1
J: TRBJ1-1
D: NA
size: few

DNA: TGTGCCAGCAGCCTGGGACAGTTTAATTCACCCCTCCACTTT
CDR3: CASSLGQFNSPLHF
V: TRBV7-9
J: TRBJ1-6
D: TRBD1
size: NA

DNA: TGTGCCAGCAGCCGATCTCGCACCGGGGAGCTGTTTTTT
CDR3: CASSRSRTGELFF
V: TRBV2
J: TRBJ2-2
D: NA
size: once

DNA: TGTGCCAGCAGTCCAGGGGACGGGCTGGCTAGCTACACCTTC
CDR3: CASSPGDGLASYTF
V: TRBV7-9
J: TRBJ1-2
D: NA
size: few

DNA: TGCAGCGTTGAAACTCGTTCCTCCTACAATGAGCAGTTCTTC
CDR3: CSVETRSSYNEQFF
V: TRBV29-1
J: TRBJ2-1
D: NA
size: NA

DNA: TGCGCCAGCAGTTCGAATGGTCAAGAGACCCAGTACTTC
CDR3: CASSSNGQETQYF
V: TRBV5-1
J: TRBJ2-5
D: NA
size: NA

DNA: TGTGCCAGCTCACCAGGGCGCGAGCAGTACTTC
CDR3: CASSPGREQYF
V: TRBV18
J: TRBJ2-7
D: NA
size: NA

DNA: TGTGCCAGCAGGGAATGGGGACAGGACAATCAGCCCCAGCATTTT
CDR3: CASREWGQDNQPQHF
V: TRBV27
J: TRBJ1-5
D: TRBD1
size: NA

DNA: TGCGCCAGCAGCCAAACTAGCGGGTCGAACACCGGGGAGCTGTTTTTT
CDR3: CASSQTSGSNTGELFF
V: TRBV4-1
J: TRBJ2-2
D: TRBD2
size: NA

DNA: TGTGCCAGTAGTCGGACTAGCGTATCCTACAATGAGCAGTTCTTC
CDR3: CASSRTSVSYNEQFF
V: TRBV19
J: TRBJ2-1
D: TRBD2
size: NA

DNA: TGTGCCAGCAGCTTAGGACACTTCTATAATTCACCCCTCCACTTT
CDR3: CASSLGHFYNSPLHF
V: TRBV7-9
J: TRBJ1-6
D: NA
size: NA

DNA: TGCACCACCCCCGGGGTAATTATGACCGGACTCTCCTACGAGCAGTACTTC
CDR3: CTTPGVIMTGLSYEQYF
V: TRBV1
J: TRBJ2-7
D: NA
size: NA

DNA: TGTGCTAGCAGCTTAGGGGGAGGACGGAAGGCTCAGCCCCAGCATTTT
CDR3: CASSLGGGRKAQPQHF
V: TRBV7-7
J: TRBJ1-5
D: NA
size: NA